The 15 T cell receptor beta chains reported below all come from one sample, sequenced in a study of identical twins. A single record per CDR3 protein comes from TCRdb applying MiXCR to the 5' RACE reads. This sample has 500,000 to 650,000 distinct CDR3 sequences, with 20% to 25% found just once. This sample also belongs to another study, concerning yellow fever vaccine responses in identical twins.

The material sequenced was CD4+ T cells sorted from blood. These TCRs come from a woman aged 18-35 years in good health.

The chain combines TRBV3-1 with TRBJ1-2; D is unresolved. CDR3 length: 15 amino acids. Germline CDR1 LGHDT, CDR2 YNNKEL (reference sequence). The V gene lost 7 bases and the J gene lost 2 bases, with 17 bases spanning the gap. The CDR3 is CASTPDGNPNYGYTF. In DNA, the CDR3 is TGTGCCAGCACCCCGGACGGGAACCCAAACTATGGCTACACCTTC. Supplemented by reference TRBV3-1 and TRBJ1-2, the full variable domain reads DTAVSQTPKYLVTQMGNDKSIKCEQNLGHDTMYWYKQDSKKFLKIMFSYNNKELIINETVPNRFSPKSPDKAHLNLHINSLELGDSAVYFCASTPDGNPNYGYTFGSGTRLTVV.

This clonotype was recorded a few times. This rearrangement joins TRBV28 to TRBJ2-7; 8 nucleotides align to TRBD1. The CDR3 consists of 15 residues. Losses at the gene ends were 6 bases for V and 2 bases for J; bases not matched to a gene: 9. Looked up from germline, CDR1 is MDHEN and CDR2 is SYDVKM. The CDR3 loop is CASRPTGGRAYEQYF. The CDR3, as DNA: TGTGCCAGCAGACCTACAGGGGGTAGGGCCTACGAGCAGTACTTC. The full variable domain, its missing parts supplied by reference TRBV28 and TRBJ2-7, is DVKVTQSSRYLVKRTGEKVFLECVQDMDHENMFWYRQDPGLGLRLIYFSYDVKMKEKGDIPEGYSVSREKKERFSLILESASTNQTSMYLCASRPTGGRAYEQYFGPGTRLTVT.

This sequence joins TRBV11-2 and TRBJ2-3, with 9 bases that match TRBD2. The V gene's germline CDR1 is SGHAT and CDR2 FQNNGV. Trimming removed 2 bases from V and 3 bases from J; junction bases left unmatched: 12. The CDR3 has 18 residues. This CDR3 is CASSLIGSAGGRTDTQYF. The DNA for the CDR3 is TGTGCCAGCAGCTTAATTGGTTCGGCGGGGGGGCGAACAGATACGCAGTATTTT. The full variable domain, completed using reference TRBV11-2 and TRBJ2-3, is EAGVAQSPRYKIIEKRQSVAFWCNPISGHATLYWYQQILGQGPKLLIQFQNNGVVDDSQLPKDRFSAERLKGVDSTLKIQPAKLEDSAVYLCASSLIGSAGGRTDTQYFGPGTRLTVL.

This clonotype was counted between two and nine times. This sequence joins TRBV3-1 and TRBJ1-2; D is unresolved. Trimming left V 4 bases short and J 0 bases short, with 12 bases between. CDR3 length: 15 amino acids. The germline gives CDR1 LGHDT, CDR2 YNNKEL (reference sequence). In nucleotides, the CDR3 is TGTGCCAGCAGCCTCCGGACGGCAGCTAACTATGGCTACACCTTC. Protein: CASSLRTAANYGYTF.

This rearrangement joins TRBV6-1 to TRBJ2-1, with 12 positions matching TRBD2. The CDR3 has 19 residues. The junction had 10 bases not matched to a gene; V was cut back by 4 bases and J by 0 bases. Germline values: CDR1 MNHNS, CDR2 SASEGT. CDR3 residues: CASSVGLAGGFSSYNEQFF. The CDR3 bases are TGTGCCAGCAGTGTTGGCCTAGCGGGAGGGTTCAGCTCCTACAATGAGCAGTTCTTC.

The rearrangement uses TRBV24-1 and TRBJ2-1, with D hard to call. This CDR3 has 12 amino acids. Germline V lookup: CDR1 KGHDR, CDR2 SFDVKD. Between the trimmed V and J ends, which lost 1 base and 10 bases, there was a span of 7 bases. CDR3 loop: CATSDLLYEQFF. DNA of the CDR3: TGTGCCACCAGTGATTTACTATACGAGCAGTTCTTC.

This clonotype was detected a few times. The chain joins TRBV27 to TRBJ2-7; tentative D call: TRBD1 (6 bases). CDR1 is MNHEY and CDR2 is SMNVEV in the germline V gene (reference sequence). V was trimmed by 6 bases and J by 3 bases, leaving 18 bases between them. The CDR3 length is 15 residues. CDR3 loop: CASRSGVIGFYEQYF. For the CDR3, the DNA is TGTGCCAGCAGGTCAGGGGTGATTGGGTTCTACGAGCAGTACTTC.

The chain combines TRBV2 with TRBJ2-3; D possibly corresponds to TRBD1 (6 bases). Trimming took 6 bases from V and 2 from J, leaving 18 bases between them. The germline CDR1 and CDR2 sequences are SNHLY and FYNNEI. This CDR3 contains 16 residues. The CDR3 DNA is TGTGCCAGCAGAGACACAGGGTCTCGGTTCACAGATACGCAGTATTTT. Its protein product is CASRDTGSRFTDTQYF.

The sample holds a few counts of this clonotype. The chain has TRBV15 and TRBJ2-1, with 8 nucleotides matching TRBD2. Germline CDR1 and CDR2: LNHNV and YYDKDF (reference sequence). The CDR3 spans 17 residues. V lost 1 base to trimming and J lost 2 bases; unmatched junction nucleotides: 7. The CDR3 here is CATSRGGRTATYNEQFF. The CDR3 DNA reads as TGTGCCACCAGCAGAGGCGGGAGGACGGCCACCTACAATGAGCAGTTCTTC.

This clonotype was seen a few times. V is TRBV6-4 and J is TRBJ1-1; D might be TRBD1 (5 bases). The CDR3 is made up of 13 amino acids. V lost 2 bases to trimming and J lost 4 bases, with 8 bases between them. Germline V gives CDR1 MRHNA, CDR2 SNTAGT. In DNA, the CDR3 is TGTGCCAGCAGTGACGGGGGACGCACTGAAGCTTTCTTT. This sequence encodes CASSDGGRTEAFF.

This clonotype came up a few times. J is TRBJ2-2 and V is TRBV20-1; the match to TRBD2 covers 11 bases. The CDR3 has 15 residues. Germline loops: CDR1 DFQATT, CDR2 SNEGSKA (reference sequence). Losses at the gene ends were 6 bases for V and 4 bases for J; bases not matched to a gene: 7. This chain's CDR3 is CSALLAGVRTGELFF. The CDR3 nucleotides read TGCAGTGCCCTACTAGCGGGAGTTCGCACCGGGGAGCTGTTTTTT.

The chain has TRBV5-6 and TRBJ2-2; 11 positions match TRBD1. This CDR3 has 15 residues. Germline CDR1 SGHDT, CDR2 YYEEEE. With V trimmed by 4 bases and J by 6 bases, 5 bases remained unmatched. CDR3 in amino acids: CASSKDRGRAGELFF. The CDR3 DNA reads TGTGCCAGCAGCAAGGACAGGGGGCGAGCCGGGGAGCTGTTTTTT.

This clonotype was seen a few times. This chain joins TRBV20-1 and TRBJ1-1; D is unresolved. The CDR3 spans 15 residues. Trimming pared 0 bases from V and 1 base from J, leaving 12 bases between. Germline assignment: CDR1 DFQATT and CDR2 SNEGSKA (reference sequence). The CDR3 bases are TGCAGTGCTAGAGATCCGGGGTGGGGGAACACTGAAGCTTTCTTT. Translation: CSARDPGWGNTEAFF.

J is TRBJ2-1 and V is TRBV4-1, with 8 bases matching TRBD1. CDR3 length equals 16 residues. Trimming took 4 bases from V and 6 from J; bases not matched to a gene: 11. Germline assignment: CDR1 MGHRA and CDR2 YSYEKL. CDR3 DNA: TGCGCCAGCAGCCTCGGACAGGGCCGTATGATCAATGAGCAGTTCTTC. It yields the protein CASSLGQGRMINEQFF.

This clonotype was picked up a small number of times. This chain uses TRBV7-6 with TRBJ2-5, with unresolved D. The CDR3 runs to 15 residues. Trimming left V 4 bases short and J 2 bases short, with 14 bases between. Per germline, CDR1 SGHVS and CDR2 FNYEAQ. This CDR3 reads CASSSYNGPQETQYF. CDR3 bases: TGTGCCAGCAGCTCCTATAACGGCCCTCAAGAGACCCAGTACTTC.